This TCR beta chain was observed in a study of blood T cell repertoires in COVID-19. The germline gives CDR1 KGHDR, CDR2 SFDVKD. The CDR3 loop spans 15 amino acids. Trimming stripped 2 bases from V and 7 bases from J, with 13 bases between. Sequencing used immunoSEQ multiplex PCR; TCRdb keeps in-frame clones, though not all of them. This table holds around 220,000 clones, around four fifths found once. The chain recombines TRBV24-1 with TRBJ1-4; D gene unclear. Sample: peripheral blood. The TCR was taken from a young man with active or convalescent COVID-19. The CDR3 sequence is CATSDSSRSPEKLFF. For the CDR3, the DNA is TGTGCCACCAGTGATTCTAGTAGGAGCCCTGAAAAACTGTTTTTT.